This TCR beta chain was sequenced for a study of vaccination and CD4 T cells after COVID-19. By share of the sample, this clonotype is medium-sized. No antigen is known for it. With the Oncomine TCR Beta short-read assay, DNA from cultured CD4+ T cells was sequenced. MiXCR, applied by TCRdb to the PCR reads, yields one record per CDR3 protein. The repertoire includes about 15,000 distinct CDR3 sequences, around a third of them detected once, and roughly a tenth sits in the top ten. Germline V gene sequence: CDR1 DFQATT, CDR2 SNEGSKA (reference sequence). The CDR3 runs to 14 residues. Trimming pared 0 bases from V and 3 bases from J, leaving 11 bases between. The treatment: approximately 9-day PBMC culture with coronavirus spike peptide pools or control peptides (ViraFEST assay). When approximately 10 days of culture had elapsed, CD4+ T cells were isolated by negative selection. Study observations and caveats: The appearance of a median roughly 83% of reactive clones in convalescent patients occurred only post-vaccination.

The specimen comprised CD4+ T cells from blood, cultured in vitro, sampled after SARS-CoV-2 vaccination. The J gene is TRBJ2-5, the V gene TRBV20-1; no clear D. The TCR originated in a human donor who had recovered from COVID-19. CDR3 DNA: TGCAGTGCTAGAGATTTCGGATTCAAAGAGACCCAGTACTTC. Protein: CSARDFGFKETQYF.